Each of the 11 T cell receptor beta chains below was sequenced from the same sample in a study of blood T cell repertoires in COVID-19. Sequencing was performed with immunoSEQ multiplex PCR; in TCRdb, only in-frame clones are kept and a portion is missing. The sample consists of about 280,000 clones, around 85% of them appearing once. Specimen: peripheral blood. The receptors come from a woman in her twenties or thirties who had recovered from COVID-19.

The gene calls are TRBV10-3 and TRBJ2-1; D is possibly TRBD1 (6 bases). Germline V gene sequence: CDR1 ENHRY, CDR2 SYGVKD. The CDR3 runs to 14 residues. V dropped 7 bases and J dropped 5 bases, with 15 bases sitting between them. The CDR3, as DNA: TGTGCCATCAACGCCGGGACAAGTAACAATGAGCAGTTCTTC. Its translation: CAINAGTSNNEQFF.

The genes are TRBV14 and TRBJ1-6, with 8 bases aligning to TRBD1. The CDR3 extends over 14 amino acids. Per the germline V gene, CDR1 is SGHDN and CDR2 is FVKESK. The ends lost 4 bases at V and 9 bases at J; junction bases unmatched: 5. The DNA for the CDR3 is TGTGCCAGCAGCCGCGGACAGGGTTCTTCACCCCTCCACTTT. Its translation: CASSRGQGSSPLHF. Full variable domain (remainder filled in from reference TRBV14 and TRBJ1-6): EAGVTQFPSHSVIEKGQTVTLRCDPISGHDNLYWYRRVMGKEIKFLLHFVKESKQDESGMPNNRFLAERTGGTYSTLKVQPAELEDSGVYFCASSRGQGSSPLHFGNGTRLTVT.

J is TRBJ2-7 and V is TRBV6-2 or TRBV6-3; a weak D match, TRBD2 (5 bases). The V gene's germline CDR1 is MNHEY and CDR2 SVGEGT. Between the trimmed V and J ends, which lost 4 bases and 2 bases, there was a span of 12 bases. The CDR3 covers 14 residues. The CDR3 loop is CASSSIEGTYEQYF. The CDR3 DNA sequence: TGTGCCAGCAGTTCCATAGAGGGAACCTACGAGCAGTACTTC.

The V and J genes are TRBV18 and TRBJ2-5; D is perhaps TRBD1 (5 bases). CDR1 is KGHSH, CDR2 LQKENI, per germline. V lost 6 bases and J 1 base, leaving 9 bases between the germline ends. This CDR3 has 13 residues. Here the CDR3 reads CASSSDIQETQYF. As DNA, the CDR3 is TGTGCCAGCTCCTCGGACATCCAAGAGACCCAGTACTTC.

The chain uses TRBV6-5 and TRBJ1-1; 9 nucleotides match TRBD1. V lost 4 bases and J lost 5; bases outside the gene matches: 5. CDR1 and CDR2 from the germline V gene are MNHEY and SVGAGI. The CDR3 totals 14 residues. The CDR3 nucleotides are TGTGCCAGCAGTTTTACAGGGGGCGCAACTGAAGCTTTCTTT. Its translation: CASSFTGGATEAFF.

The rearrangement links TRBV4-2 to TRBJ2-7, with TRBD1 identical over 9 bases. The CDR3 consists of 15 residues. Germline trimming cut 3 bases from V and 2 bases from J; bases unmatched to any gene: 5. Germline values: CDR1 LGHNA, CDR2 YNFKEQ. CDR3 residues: CASSHWGQGPYEQYF. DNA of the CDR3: TGTGCCAGCAGCCATTGGGGACAGGGACCCTACGAGCAGTACTTC.

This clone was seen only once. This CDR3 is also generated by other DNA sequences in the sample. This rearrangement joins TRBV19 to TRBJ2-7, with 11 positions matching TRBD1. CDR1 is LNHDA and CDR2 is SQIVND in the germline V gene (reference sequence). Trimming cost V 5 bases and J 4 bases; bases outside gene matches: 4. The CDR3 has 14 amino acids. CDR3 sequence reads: CASSSGTGGYEQYF. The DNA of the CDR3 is TGTGCCAGTAGTTCCGGGACAGGGGGGTACGAGCAGTACTTC.

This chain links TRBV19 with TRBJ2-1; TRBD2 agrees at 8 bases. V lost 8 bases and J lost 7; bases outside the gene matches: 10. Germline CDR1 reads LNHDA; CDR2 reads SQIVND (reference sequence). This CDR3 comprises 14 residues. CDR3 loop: CASDSGLARNEQFF. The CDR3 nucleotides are TGTGCCAGTGACTCCGGACTAGCAAGAAATGAGCAGTTCTTC.

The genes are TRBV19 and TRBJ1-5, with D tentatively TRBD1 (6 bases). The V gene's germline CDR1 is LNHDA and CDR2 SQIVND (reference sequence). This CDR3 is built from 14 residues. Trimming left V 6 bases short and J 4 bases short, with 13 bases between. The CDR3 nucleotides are TGTGCCAGTAGCTCAGAAGGGGGTAATCAGCCCCAGCATTTT. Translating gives CASSSEGGNQPQHF.

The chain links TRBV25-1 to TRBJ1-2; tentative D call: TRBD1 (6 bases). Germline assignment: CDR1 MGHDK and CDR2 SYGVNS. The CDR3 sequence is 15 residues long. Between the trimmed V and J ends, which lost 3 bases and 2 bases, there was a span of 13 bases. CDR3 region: CASSDLDSPNYGYTF. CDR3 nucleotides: TGTGCCAGCAGTGACTTGGACAGCCCAAACTATGGCTACACCTTC.

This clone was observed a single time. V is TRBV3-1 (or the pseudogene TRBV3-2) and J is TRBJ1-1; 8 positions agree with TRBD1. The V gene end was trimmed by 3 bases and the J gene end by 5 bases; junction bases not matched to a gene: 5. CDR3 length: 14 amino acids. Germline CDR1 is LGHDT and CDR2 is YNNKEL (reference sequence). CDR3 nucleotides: TGTGCCAGCAGCCAGTCGGACAGGGCTACTGAAGCTTTCTTT. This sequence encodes CASSQSDRATEAFF.